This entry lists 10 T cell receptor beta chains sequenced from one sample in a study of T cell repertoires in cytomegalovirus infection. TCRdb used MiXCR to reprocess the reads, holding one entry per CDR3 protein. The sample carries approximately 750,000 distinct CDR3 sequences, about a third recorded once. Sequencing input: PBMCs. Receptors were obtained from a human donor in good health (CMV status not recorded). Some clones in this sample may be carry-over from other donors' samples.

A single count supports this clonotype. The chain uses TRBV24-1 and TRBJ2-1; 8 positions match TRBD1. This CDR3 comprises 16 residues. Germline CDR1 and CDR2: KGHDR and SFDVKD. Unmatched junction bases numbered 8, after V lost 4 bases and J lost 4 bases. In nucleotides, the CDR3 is TGTGCCACCAGTGACGCTGGACAGGGACGATACAATGAGCAGTTCTTC. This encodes CATSDAGQGRYNEQFF.

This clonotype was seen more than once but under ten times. The CDR3 region has the DNA TGTGCCAGCAGTCCCGTCGGCCTTGACAGGGAAAGGGGTCAGCCCCAGCATTTT. As protein: CASSPVGLDRERGQPQHF. The V call is TRBV27, the J call TRBJ1-5, with TRBD1 matching 7 bases. Germline CDR1 MNHEY, CDR2 SMNVEV (reference sequence). The CDR3 covers 18 residues. With V trimmed by 5 bases and J by 6 bases, 19 bases remained unmatched.

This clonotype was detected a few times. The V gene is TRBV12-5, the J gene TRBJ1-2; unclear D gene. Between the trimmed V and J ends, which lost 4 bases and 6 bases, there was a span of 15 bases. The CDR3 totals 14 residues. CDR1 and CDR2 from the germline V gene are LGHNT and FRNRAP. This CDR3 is CASGSPGQADGYTF. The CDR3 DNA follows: TGTGCTAGTGGTTCCCCGGGTCAAGCTGATGGCTACACCTTC.

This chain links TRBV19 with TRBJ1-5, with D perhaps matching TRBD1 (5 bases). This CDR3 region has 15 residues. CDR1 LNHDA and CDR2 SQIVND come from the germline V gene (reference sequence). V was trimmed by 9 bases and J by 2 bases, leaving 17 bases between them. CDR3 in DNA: TGTGCCAGACCGAAGAGGGGCTGGGGCAATCAGCCCCAGCATTTT. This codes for CARPKRGWGNQPQHF.

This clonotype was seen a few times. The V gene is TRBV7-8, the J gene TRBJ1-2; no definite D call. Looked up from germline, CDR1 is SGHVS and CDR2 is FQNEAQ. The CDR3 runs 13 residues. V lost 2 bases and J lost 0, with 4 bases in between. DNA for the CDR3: TGTGCCAGCAGCTTACTAACTAACTATGGCTACACCTTC. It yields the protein CASSLLTNYGYTF.

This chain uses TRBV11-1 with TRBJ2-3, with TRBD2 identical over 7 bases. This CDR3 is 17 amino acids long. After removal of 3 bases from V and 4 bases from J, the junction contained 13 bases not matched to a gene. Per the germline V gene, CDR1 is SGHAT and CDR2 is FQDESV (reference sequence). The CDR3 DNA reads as TGTGCCAGCAGCTTCCGAATGTGGAGCGGGATACCAGATACGCAGTATTTT. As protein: CASSFRMWSGIPDTQYF.

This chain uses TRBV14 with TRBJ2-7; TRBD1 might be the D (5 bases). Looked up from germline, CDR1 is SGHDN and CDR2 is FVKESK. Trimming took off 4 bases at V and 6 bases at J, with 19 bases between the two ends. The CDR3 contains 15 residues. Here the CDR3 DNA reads TGTGCCAGCAGCCTTTTGGACACATTCTTTTCCGAGCAGTACTTC. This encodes CASSLLDTFFSEQYF.

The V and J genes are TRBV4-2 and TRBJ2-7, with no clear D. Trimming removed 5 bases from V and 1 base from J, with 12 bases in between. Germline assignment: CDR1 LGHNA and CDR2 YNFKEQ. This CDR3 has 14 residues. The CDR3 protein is CASSFPSSSYEQYF. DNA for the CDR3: TGTGCCAGCAGCTTTCCCTCATCTTCCTACGAGCAGTACTTC.

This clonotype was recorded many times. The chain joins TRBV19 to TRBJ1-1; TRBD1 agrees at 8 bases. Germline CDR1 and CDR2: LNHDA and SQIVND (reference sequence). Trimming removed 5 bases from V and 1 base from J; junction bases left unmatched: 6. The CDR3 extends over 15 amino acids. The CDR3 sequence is CASSQFGTGNTEAFF. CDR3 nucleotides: TGTGCCAGTAGTCAGTTCGGGACAGGGAACACTGAAGCTTTCTTT.

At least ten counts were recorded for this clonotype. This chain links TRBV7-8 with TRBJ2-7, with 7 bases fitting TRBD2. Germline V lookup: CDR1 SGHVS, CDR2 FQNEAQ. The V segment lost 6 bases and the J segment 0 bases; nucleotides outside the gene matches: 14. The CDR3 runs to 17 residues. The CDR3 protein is CASRGLNGAGDSYEQYF. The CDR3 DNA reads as TGTGCCAGCAGGGGGTTAAACGGGGCGGGGGACTCCTACGAGCAGTACTTC.